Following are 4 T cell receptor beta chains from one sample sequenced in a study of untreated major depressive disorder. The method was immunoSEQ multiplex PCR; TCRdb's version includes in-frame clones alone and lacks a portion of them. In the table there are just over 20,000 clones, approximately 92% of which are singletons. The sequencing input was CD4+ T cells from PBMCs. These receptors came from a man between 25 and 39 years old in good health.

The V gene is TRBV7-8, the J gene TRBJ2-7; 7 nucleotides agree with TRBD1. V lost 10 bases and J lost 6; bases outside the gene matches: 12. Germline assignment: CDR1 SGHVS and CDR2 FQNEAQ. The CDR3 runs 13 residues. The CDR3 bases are TGTGCCATAAAGGGGGCGAAGTTAGGCGAGCAGTACTTC. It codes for CAIKGAKLGEQYF. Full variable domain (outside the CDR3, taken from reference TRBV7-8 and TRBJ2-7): GAGVSQSPRYKVAKRGQDVALRCDPISGHVSLFWYQQALGQGPEFLTYFQNEAQLDKSGLPSDRFFAERPEGSVSTLKIQRTQQEDSAVYLCAIKGAKLGEQYFGPGTRLTVT.

The CDR3 region has the DNA TGTGCCACCAGCAGAGCGCTAGCGGGGACAAAATACGAGCAGTACTTC. This gives the protein CATSRALAGTKYEQYF. The chain is built from TRBV15 and TRBJ2-7; 9 bases are a match to TRBD2. CDR1 LNHNV and CDR2 YYDKDF come from the germline V gene (reference sequence). V gave up 1 base and J gave up 4 bases; unmatched junction bases: 8. The CDR3 is 16 residues long.

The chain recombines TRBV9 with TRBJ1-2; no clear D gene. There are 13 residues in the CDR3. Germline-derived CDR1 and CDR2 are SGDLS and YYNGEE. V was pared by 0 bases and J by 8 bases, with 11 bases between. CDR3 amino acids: CASSVGLVGGYTF. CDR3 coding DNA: TGTGCCAGCAGCGTAGGTTTGGTGGGGGGCTACACCTTC.

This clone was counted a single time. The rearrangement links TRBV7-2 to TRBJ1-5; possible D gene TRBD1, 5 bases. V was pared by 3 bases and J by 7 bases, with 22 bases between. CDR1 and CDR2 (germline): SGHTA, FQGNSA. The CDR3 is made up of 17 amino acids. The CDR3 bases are TGTGCCAGCAGCTTGCGTCGATATGGGGACCGCATACAGCCCCAGCATTTT. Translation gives CASSLRRYGDRIQPQHF.